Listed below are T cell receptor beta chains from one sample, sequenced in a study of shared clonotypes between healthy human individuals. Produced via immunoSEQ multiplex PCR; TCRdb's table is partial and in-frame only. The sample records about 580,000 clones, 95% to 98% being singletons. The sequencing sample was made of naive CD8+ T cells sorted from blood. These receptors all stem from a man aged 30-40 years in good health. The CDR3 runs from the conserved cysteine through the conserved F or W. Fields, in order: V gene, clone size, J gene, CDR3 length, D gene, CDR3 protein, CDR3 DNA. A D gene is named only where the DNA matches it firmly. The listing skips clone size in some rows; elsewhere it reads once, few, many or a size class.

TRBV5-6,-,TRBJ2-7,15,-,CASSFSPGSSYEQYF,TGTGCCAGCAGCTTCTCGCCAGGAAGCTCCTACGAGCAGTACTTC
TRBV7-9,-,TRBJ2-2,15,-,CASSLVGAHTGELFF,TGTGCCAGCAGCTTGGTCGGAGCCCATACCGGGGAGCTGTTTTTT
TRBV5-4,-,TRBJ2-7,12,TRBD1,CASSLGDSEQYF,TGTGCCAGCAGCTTGGGGGACAGCGAGCAGTACTTC
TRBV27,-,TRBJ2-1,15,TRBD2,CASSLAPGGGNEQFF,TGTGCCAGCAGTTTAGCCCCCGGCGGGGGCAATGAGCAGTTCTTC
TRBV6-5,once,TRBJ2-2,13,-,CASSLEGAGELFF,TGTGCCAGCAGTCTGGAGGGCGCCGGGGAGCTGTTTTTT
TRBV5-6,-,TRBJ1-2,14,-,CASTPGLGLYGYTF,TGTGCCAGCACCCCCGGTTTGGGGTTGTACGGCTACACCTTC
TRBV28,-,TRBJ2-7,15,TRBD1,CASRGGQGFSYEQYF,TGTGCCAGCAGGGGAGGACAGGGGTTCTCCTACGAGCAGTACTTC
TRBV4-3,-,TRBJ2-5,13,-,CASSQELRETQYF,TGCGCCAGCAGCCAAGAGTTAAGAGAGACCCAGTACTTC
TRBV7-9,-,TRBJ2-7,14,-,CASSPGRGSYEQYF,TGTGCCAGCAGCCCGGGGAGGGGGTCCTACGAGCAGTACTTC
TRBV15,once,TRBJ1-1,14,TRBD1,CATSRSGTGGEAFF,TGTGCCACCAGCAGATCCGGGACAGGGGGTGAAGCTTTCTTT